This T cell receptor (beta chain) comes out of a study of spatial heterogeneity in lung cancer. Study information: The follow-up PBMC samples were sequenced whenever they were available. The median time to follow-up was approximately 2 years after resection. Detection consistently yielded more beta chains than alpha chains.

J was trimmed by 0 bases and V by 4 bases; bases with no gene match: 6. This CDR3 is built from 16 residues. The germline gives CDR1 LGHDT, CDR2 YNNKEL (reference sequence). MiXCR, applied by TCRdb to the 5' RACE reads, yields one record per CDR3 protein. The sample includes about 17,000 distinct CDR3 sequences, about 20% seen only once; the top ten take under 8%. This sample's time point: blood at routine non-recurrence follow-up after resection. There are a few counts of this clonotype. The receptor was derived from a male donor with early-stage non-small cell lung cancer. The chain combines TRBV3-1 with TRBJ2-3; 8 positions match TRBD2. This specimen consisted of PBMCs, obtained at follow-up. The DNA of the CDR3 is TGTGCCAGCAGCCTCAGAGCGGGGGCTAGCACAGATACGCAGTATTTT. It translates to CASSLRAGASTDTQYF.